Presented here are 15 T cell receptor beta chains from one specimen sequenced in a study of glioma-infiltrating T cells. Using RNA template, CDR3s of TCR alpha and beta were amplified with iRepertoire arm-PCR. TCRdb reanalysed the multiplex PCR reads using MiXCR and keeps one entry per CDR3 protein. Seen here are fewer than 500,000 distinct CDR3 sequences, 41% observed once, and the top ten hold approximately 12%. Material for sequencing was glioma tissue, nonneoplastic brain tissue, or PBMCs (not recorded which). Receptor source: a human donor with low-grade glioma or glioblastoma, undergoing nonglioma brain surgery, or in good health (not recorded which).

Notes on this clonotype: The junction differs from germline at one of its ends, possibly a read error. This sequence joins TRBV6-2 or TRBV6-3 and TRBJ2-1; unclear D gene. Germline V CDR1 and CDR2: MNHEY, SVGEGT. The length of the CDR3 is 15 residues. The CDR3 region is CAISEPTSLGNEQFF. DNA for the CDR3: TGTGCCATCAGTGAGCCCACATCCCTCGGCAATGAGCAGTTCTTC.

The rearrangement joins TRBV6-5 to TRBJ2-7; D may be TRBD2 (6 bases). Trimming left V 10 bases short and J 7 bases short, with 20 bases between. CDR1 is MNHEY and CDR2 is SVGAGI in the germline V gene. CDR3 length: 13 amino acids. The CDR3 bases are TGTGCCACCCTTCGCGGAGGGCTGGGGGAGCAGTACTTC. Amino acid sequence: CATLRGGLGEQYF.

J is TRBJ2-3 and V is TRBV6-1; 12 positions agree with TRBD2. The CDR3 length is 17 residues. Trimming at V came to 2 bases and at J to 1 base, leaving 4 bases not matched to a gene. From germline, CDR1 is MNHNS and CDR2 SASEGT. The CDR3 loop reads CASSELAGGPGTDTQYF. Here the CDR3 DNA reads TGTGCCAGCAGTGAACTAGCGGGAGGGCCAGGCACAGATACGCAGTATTTT.

CDR3 protein: CASSFTGLAPTGDEQFF. CDR3 DNA sequence: TGCGCCAGCAGCTTCACTGGACTAGCGCCTACAGGGGATGAGCAGTTCTTC. V is TRBV5-1 and J is TRBJ2-1, with TRBD2 identical over 9 bases. Trimming removed 2 bases from V and 8 bases from J; junction bases left unmatched: 14. The CDR3 is 17 residues long. CDR1 and CDR2 from the germline V gene are SGHRS and YFSETQ.

The CDR3 DNA reads as TGCGCCAGCAGCTCCTTGACAGGGGGAATCACTGAAGCTTTCTTT. Translation gives CASSSLTGGITEAFF. This chain joins TRBV5-1 and TRBJ1-1, with TRBD1 identical over 9 bases. The CDR3 runs 15 residues. Germline V gene data show CDR1 as SGHRS and CDR2 as YFSETQ. J was trimmed by 4 bases and V by 3 bases; bases with no gene match: 7.

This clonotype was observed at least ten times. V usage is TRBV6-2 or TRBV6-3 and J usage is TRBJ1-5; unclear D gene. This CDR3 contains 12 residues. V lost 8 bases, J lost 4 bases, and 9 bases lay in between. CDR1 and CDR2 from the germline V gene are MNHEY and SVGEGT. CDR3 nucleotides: TGTGCCAGCGCCCCTCGAAATCAGCCCCAGCATTTT. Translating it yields CASAPRNQPQHF.

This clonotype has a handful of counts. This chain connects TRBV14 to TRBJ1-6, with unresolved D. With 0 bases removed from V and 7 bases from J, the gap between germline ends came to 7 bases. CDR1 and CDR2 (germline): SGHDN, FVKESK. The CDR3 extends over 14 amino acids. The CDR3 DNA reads TGTGCCAGCAGCCAAGATACGATAAATTCACCCCTCCACTTT. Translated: CASSQDTINSPLHF.

The CDR3 DNA follows: TGCAGTGCTGAAACGGGACTAGCGGTTTACAATGAGCAGTTCTTC. This sequence encodes CSAETGLAVYNEQFF. The chain uses TRBV20-1 and TRBJ2-1; 11 bases fit TRBD2. From germline, CDR1 is DFQATT and CDR2 SNEGSKA (reference sequence). The CDR3 loop spans 15 amino acids. With 5 bases clipped from V and 4 bases from J, the junction kept 7 bases outside the gene matches.

The CDR3, as DNA: TGCAGTGCTAGAGCCTGGGACAGGGGTTTTGGCCCTTCACCCCTCCACTTT. Translation gives CSARAWDRGFGPSPLHF. This chain links TRBV20-1 with TRBJ1-6; 10 bases agree with TRBD1. The V gene's germline CDR1 is DFQATT and CDR2 SNEGSKA (reference sequence). The V and J ends lost 1 base and 9 bases, in that order; junction bases with no gene match: 12. This CDR3 is 17 amino acids long.

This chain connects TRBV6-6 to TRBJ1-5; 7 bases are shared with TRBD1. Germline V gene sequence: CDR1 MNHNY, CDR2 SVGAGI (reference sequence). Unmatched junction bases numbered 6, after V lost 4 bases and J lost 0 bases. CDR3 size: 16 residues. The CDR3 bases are TGTGCCAGCAGTTCCGGGACAGATTATAGCAATCAGCCCCAGCATTTT. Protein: CASSSGTDYSNQPQHF.

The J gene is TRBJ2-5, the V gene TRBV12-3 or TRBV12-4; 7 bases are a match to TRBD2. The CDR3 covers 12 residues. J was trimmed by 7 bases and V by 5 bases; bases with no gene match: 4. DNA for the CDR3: TGTGCCAGCAGTCAGACTAGCAGGACCCAGTACTTC. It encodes CASSQTSRTQYF.

The CDR3 region has the DNA TGTGCCAGCTCACCCACAGGGGGCTACGGAGGGAATGAGCAGTTCTTC. This gives the protein CASSPTGGYGGNEQFF. The chain uses TRBV18 and TRBJ2-1; 9 positions match TRBD1. The CDR3 consists of 16 residues. The germline CDR1 and CDR2 sequences are KGHSH and LQKENI. V was pared by 3 bases and J by 7 bases, with 10 bases of the junction left unmatched.

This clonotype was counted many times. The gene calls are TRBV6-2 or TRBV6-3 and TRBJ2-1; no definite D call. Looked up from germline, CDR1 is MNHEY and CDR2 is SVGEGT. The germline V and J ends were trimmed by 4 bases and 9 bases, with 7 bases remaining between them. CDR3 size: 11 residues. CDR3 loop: CASSFYGEQFF. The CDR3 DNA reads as TGTGCCAGCAGTTTTTATGGTGAGCAGTTCTTC.

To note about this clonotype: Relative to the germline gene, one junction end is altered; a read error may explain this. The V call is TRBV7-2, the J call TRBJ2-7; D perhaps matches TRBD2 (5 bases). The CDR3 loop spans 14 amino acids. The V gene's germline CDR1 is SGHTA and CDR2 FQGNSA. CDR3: CASSFDGGIHEQYF. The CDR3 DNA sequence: TGCGCCAGCAGCTTCGACGGAGGAATCCACGAGCAGTACTTC.

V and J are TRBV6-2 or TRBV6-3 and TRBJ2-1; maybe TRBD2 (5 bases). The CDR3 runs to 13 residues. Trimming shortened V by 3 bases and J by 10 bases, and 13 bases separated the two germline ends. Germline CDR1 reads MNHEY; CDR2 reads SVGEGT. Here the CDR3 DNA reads TGTGCCAGCAGTTATTTTCGGGATTACGAGCAGTTCTTC. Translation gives CASSYFRDYEQFF.